The rows below give T cell receptor beta chains drawn from one sample of a study of shared clonotypes between healthy human individuals. The protocol was immunoSEQ multiplex PCR, while the TCRdb copy is restricted to in-frame clones and leaves out a portion. The sample records roughly 1,600,000 clones, 98% being singletons. Sample: naive CD4+ T cells sorted from blood. These receptors all come from a man aged 25 to 40 in good health. Both conserved end residues are part of each CDR3. The D gene is left open where the match is weak. The size field is filled for only some rows; it gives once, few, many or a size class.

TRBD2	.	TRBV5-4	TRBJ2-5	TGTGCCAGCAGCTTGGCCTTTGACGGGACTAGCGGAAAAGAGACCCAGTACTTC	CASSLAFDGTSGKETQYF
.	.	TRBV7-9	TRBJ1-3	TGTGCCAGCAGCCGAAGGGCAGGGCCTGGAAACACCATATATTTT	CASSRRAGPGNTIYF
TRBD1	.	TRBV7-9	TRBJ1-1	TGTGCCAGCAGCCATCGGACAGGGCGGAGGATGAACACTGAAGCTTTCTTT	CASSHRTGRRMNTEAFF
TRBD1	.	TRBV5-6	TRBJ2-7	TGTGCCAGCAGCTTTTCCGGGACAGGGAACCCCTACGAGCAGTACTTC	CASSFSGTGNPYEQYF
.	.	TRBV2	TRBJ1-5	TGTGCCAGCAGTGAGGTTTGGGGGAATCAGCCCCAGCATTTT	CASSEVWGNQPQHF
.	once	TRBV7-9	TRBJ2-7	TGTGCCGTGGACAGAGTACTCTACGAGCAGTACTTC	CAVDRVLYEQYF
.	.	TRBV6-5	TRBJ1-4	TGTGCCAACAGCTCCGCGGGGGATGAAAAACTGTTTTTT	CANSSAGDEKLFF
.	.	TRBV5-1	TRBJ1-1	TGCGCCAGCAGCTTGGAAGGTTGGGCAGGGGAAGCTTTCTTT	CASSLEGWAGEAFF
.	.	TRBV19	TRBJ2-2	TGTGCCAGTAGGACCTCCCCAAATCGGGGGTTAACCGGGGAGCTGTTTTTT	CASRTSPNRGLTGELFF
TRBD2	once	TRBV5-4	TRBJ2-7	TGTGCCAGCAGCACGACTAGCGGGACCGGGGAGCAGTACTTC	CASSTTSGTGEQYF
TRBD1	.	TRBV11-2	TRBJ2-1	TGTGCCAGCAGCTTAGTACAGGGGAATGAGCAGTTCTTC	CASSLVQGNEQFF
.	.	TRBV5-1	TRBJ1-1	TGCGCCAGCAGCTTGTCCAGGGATGGCACTGAAGCTTTCTTT	CASSLSRDGTEAFF
.	.	TRBV7-2	TRBJ2-2	TGTGCCAGCAGCCTGGACACCGGGGAGCTGTTTTTT	CASSLDTGELFF
.	.	TRBV15	TRBJ2-3	TGTGCCACCAGCAGAGACCCGGACTTCACTGGCACAGATACGCAGTATTTT	CATSRDPDFTGTDTQYF
.	.	TRBV7-3	TRBJ2-2	TGTGCCAGCAGCTCAGCTTTTCCCCGGAACACCGGGGAGCTGTTTTTT	CASSSAFPRNTGELFF
TRBD2	.	TRBV7-2	TRBJ2-1	TGTGCCAGCAGCTTAGGTGGCGGGAGATTGTACAATGAGCAGTTCTTC	CASSLGGGRLYNEQFF
TRBD2	.	TRBV5-1	TRBJ2-2	TGCGCCAGCAGCTCCTTAAAACTAGCGGGAGCGTCCGGGGAGCTGTTTTTT	CASSSLKLAGASGELFF
TRBD1	.	TRBV10-3	TRBJ1-5	TGTGCCATCAGTGTTGCAGGGGGTGAAGAGCCCCAGCATTTT	CAISVAGGEEPQHF
TRBD2	.	TRBV4-2	TRBJ2-1	TGTGCCAGCAGCCAGAGTAGCGGGGCGAGAGTTTACAATGAGCAGTTCTTC	CASSQSSGARVYNEQFF
.	.	TRBV28	TRBJ1-1	TGTGCCAGCAGTTTCTCTCAGGGTTGGACTGAAGCTTTCTTT	CASSFSQGWTEAFF
TRBD1	.	TRBV7-2	TRBJ1-1	TGTGCCAGCAGCTTACATGGGACAGGGAACACTGAAGCTTTCTTT	CASSLHGTGNTEAFF
.	.	TRBV10-2	TRBJ2-7	TGCGCCAGCAGCGGGCGCAGCTCCTACGAGCAGTACTTC	CASSGRSSYEQYF
.	.	TRBV30	TRBJ1-1	TGTGCCTGGAAACCCGGGATAGTAGTGGGGGCTGAAGCTTTCTTT	CAWKPGIVVGAEAFF
TRBD2	.	TRBV7-2	TRBJ2-3	TGTGCCAGCAGCCTAGCTAGCGGGAGTTTACCAGATACGCAGTATTTT	CASSLASGSLPDTQYF
.	.	TRBV30	TRBJ2-7	TGTGCCTGGAGTGTACTTGGGGCAGCCGAGCAGTACTTC	CAWSVLGAAEQYF
TRBD2	.	TRBV11-2	TRBJ2-7	TGTGCCAGCAGCTTAGGTCTAGCGGGAGGCTACGAGCAGTACTTC	CASSLGLAGGYEQYF
TRBD2	.	TRBV11-3	TRBJ2-1	TGTGCCAGCAGCTTAGGGCTAGCGGGAGGGGGCAATGAGCAGTTCTTC	CASSLGLAGGGNEQFF
TRBD2	.	TRBV5-5	TRBJ2-1	TGTGCCAGCAGCCGGACTAGCGGGACTTACAATGAGCAGTTCTTC	CASSRTSGTYNEQFF
.	.	TRBV30	TRBJ1-4	TGTGCCTGGTCCCTCGGGGGTGAAAAACTGTTTTTT	CAWSLGGEKLFF
.	.	TRBV6-5	TRBJ1-2	TGTGCCAGCAGTGCTAGGCAGGGGAGAGGCTACACCTTC	CASSARQGRGYTF
.	.	TRBV28	TRBJ2-2	TGTGCCAGCAGTCTCCTAACGGGACCGCCAACCGGGGAGCTGTTTTTT	CASSLLTGPPTGELFF
TRBD2	.	TRBV7-2	TRBJ2-1	TGTGCCAGCAGGATAGCGGGAGGGTCCTCCAATGAGCAGTTCTTC	CASRIAGGSSNEQFF
.	.	TRBV6-1	TRBJ1-1	TGTGCCAGCAGTGCCAGTGAAAACACTGAAGCTTTCTTT	CASSASENTEAFF